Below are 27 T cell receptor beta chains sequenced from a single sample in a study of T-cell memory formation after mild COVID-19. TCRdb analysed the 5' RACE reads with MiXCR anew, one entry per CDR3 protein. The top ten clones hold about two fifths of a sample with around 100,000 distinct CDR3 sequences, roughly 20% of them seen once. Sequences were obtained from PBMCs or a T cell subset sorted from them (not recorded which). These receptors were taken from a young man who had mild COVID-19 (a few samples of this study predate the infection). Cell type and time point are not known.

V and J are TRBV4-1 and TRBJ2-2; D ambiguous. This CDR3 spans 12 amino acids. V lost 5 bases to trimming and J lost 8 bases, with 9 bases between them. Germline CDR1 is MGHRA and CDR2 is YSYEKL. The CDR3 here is CASSTWPGELFF. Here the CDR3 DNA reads TGCGCCAGCAGCACCTGGCCTGGGGAGCTGTTTTTT.

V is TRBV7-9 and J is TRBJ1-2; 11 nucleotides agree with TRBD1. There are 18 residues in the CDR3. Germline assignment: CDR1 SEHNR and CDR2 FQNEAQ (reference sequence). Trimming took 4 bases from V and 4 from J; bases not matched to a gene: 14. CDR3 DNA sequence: TGTGCCAGCAGCTATACCCCCGGGACAGGGGGAGTTAGCTATGGCTACACCTTC. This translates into CASSYTPGTGGVSYGYTF.

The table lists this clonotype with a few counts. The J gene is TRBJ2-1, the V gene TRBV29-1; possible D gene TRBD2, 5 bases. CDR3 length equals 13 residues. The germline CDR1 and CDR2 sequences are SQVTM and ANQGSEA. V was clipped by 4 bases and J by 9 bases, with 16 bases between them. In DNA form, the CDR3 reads TGCAGCGTTGTGGTCCGAGGGCGGCGTGAGCAGTTCTTC. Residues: CSVVVRGRREQFF.

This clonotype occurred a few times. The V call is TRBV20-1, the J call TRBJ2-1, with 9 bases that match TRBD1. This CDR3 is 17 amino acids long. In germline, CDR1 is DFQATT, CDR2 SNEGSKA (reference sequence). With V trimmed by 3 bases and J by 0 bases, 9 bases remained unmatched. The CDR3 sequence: CSASKDRGPISYNEQFF. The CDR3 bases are TGCAGTGCTAGCAAGGACAGGGGACCTATCTCCTACAATGAGCAGTTCTTC.

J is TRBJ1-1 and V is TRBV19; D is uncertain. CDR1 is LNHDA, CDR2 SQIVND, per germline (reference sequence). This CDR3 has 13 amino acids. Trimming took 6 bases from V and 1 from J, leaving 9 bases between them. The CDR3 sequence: CASSPVGNTEAFF. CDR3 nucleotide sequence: TGTGCCAGTAGCCCCGTTGGGAACACTGAAGCTTTCTTT.

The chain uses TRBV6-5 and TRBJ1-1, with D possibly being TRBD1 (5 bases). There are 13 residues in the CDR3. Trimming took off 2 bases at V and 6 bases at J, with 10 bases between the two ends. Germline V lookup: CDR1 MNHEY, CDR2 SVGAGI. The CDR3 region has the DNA TGTGCCAGCAGTTACAGGGGCGCGGCTGAAGCTTTCTTT. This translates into CASSYRGAAEAFF.

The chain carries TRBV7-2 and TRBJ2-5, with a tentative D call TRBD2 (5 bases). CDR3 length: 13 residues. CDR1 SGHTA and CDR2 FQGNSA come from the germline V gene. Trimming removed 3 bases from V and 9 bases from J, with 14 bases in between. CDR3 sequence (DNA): TGTGCCAGCAGCTTCGGCAGGACGCGGGCCCAGTACTTC. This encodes CASSFGRTRAQYF.

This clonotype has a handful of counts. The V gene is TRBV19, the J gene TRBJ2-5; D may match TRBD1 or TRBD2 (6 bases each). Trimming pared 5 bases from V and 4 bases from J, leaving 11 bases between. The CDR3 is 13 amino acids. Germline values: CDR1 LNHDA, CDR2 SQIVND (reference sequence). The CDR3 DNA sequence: TGTGCCAGTAGTGAACAGGGAGGAGAGACCCAGTACTTC. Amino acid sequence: CASSEQGGETQYF.

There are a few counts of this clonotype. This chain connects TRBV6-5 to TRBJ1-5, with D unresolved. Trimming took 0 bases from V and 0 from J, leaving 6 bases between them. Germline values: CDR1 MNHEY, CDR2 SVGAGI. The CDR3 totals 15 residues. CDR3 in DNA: TGTGCCAGCAGTTACTCCCCAAATAGCAATCAGCCCCAGCATTTT. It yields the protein CASSYSPNSNQPQHF.

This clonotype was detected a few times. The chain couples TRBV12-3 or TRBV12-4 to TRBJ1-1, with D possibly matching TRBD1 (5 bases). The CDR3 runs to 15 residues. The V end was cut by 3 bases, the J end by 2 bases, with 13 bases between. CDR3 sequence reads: CASSFSQGANTEAFF. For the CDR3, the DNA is TGTGCCAGCAGTTTCTCGCAGGGAGCTAACACTGAAGCTTTCTTT.

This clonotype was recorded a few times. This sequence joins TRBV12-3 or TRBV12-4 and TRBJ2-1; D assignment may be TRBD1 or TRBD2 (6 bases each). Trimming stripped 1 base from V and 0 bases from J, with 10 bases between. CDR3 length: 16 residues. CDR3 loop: CASSLGGGLSYNEQFF. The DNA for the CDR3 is TGTGCCAGCAGTTTAGGTGGGGGGCTCTCCTACAATGAGCAGTTCTTC.

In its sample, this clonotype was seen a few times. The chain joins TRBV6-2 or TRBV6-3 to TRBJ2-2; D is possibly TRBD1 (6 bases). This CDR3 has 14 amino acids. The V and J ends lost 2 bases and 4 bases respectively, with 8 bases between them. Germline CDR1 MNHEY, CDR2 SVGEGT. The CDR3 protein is CASSYRGFTGELFF. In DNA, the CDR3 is TGTGCCAGCAGTTACAGGGGGTTCACCGGGGAGCTGTTTTTT.

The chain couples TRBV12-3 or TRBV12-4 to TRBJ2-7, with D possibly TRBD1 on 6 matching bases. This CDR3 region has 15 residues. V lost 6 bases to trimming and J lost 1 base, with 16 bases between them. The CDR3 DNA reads TGTGCCAGCAGCGAGGGACATCTAGAATCCTACGAGCAGTACTTC. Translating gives CASSEGHLESYEQYF.

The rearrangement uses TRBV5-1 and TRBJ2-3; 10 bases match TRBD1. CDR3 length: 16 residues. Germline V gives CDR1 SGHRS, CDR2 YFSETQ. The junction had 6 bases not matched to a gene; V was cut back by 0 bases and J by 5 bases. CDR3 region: CASSLGQGAPKDTQYF. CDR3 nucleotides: TGCGCCAGCAGCTTGGGACAGGGGGCGCCGAAAGATACGCAGTATTTT.

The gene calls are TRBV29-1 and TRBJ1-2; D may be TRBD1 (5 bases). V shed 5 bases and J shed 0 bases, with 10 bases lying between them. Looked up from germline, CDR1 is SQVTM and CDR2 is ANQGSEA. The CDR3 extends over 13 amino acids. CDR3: CSVLRVPNYGYTF. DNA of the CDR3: TGCAGCGTTCTCAGGGTCCCTAACTATGGCTACACCTTC. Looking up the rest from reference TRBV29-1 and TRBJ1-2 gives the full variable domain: SAVISQKPSRDICQRGTSLTIQCQVDSQVTMMFWYRQQPGQSLTLIATANQGSEATYESGFVIDKFPISRPNLTFSTLTVSNMSPEDSSIYLCSVLRVPNYGYTFGSGTRLTVV.

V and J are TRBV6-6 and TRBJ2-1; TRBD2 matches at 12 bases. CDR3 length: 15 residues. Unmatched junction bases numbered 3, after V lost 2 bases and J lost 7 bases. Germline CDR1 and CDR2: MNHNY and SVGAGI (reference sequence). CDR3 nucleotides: TGTGCCAGCAGTTACCTGCTAGCGGGAGGGAATGAGCAGTTCTTC. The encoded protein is CASSYLLAGGNEQFF.

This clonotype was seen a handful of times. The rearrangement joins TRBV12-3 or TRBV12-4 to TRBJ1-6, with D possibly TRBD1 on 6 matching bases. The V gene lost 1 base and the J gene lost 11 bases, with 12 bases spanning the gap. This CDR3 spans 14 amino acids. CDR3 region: CASSLETGEAPLHF. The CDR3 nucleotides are TGTGCCAGCAGTTTAGAGACAGGAGAGGCACCCCTCCACTTT.

CDR3 coding DNA: TGTGCCTGGGGCCTCAGGGGGCAGGGAGGTCAGCCCCAGCATTTT. Its translation: CAWGLRGQGGQPQHF. The chain uses TRBV30 and TRBJ1-5, with 8 bases matching TRBD1. This CDR3 has 15 residues. CDR1 and CDR2 from the germline V gene are GTSNPN and SVGIG (reference sequence). With V trimmed by 5 bases and J by 6 bases, 12 bases remained unmatched.

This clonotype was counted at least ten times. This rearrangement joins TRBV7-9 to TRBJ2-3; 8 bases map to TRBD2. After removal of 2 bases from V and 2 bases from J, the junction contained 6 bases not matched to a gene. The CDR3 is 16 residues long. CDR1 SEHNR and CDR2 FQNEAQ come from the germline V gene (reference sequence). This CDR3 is CASSLFPAGDTDTQYF. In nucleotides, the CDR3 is TGTGCCAGCAGCTTATTTCCAGCGGGGGACACAGATACGCAGTATTTT.

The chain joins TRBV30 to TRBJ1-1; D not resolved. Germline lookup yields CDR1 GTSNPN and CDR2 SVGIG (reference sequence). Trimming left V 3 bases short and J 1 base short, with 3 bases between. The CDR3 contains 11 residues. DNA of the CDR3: TGTGCCTGGAGGGCGAACACTGAAGCTTTCTTT. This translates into CAWRANTEAFF.

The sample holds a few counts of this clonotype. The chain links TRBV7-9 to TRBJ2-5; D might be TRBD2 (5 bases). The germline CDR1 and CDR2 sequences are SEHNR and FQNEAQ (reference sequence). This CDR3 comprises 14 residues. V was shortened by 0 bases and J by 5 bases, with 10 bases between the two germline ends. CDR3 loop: CASSLAGVGETQYF. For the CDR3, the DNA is TGTGCCAGCAGCTTAGCCGGGGTCGGGGAGACCCAGTACTTC.

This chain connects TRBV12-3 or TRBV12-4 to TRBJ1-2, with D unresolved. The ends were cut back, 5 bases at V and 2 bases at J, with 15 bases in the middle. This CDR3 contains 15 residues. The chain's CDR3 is CASSPAPGLNYGYTF. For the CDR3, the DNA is TGTGCCAGCAGTCCTGCCCCCGGGCTCAACTATGGCTACACCTTC.

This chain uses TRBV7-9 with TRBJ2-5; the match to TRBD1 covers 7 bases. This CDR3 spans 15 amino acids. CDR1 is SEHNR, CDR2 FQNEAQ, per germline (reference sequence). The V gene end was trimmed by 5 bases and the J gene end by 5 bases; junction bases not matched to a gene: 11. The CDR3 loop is CASSTYRGSWETQYF. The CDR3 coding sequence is TGTGCCAGCAGCACCTACAGGGGTTCTTGGGAGACCCAGTACTTC.

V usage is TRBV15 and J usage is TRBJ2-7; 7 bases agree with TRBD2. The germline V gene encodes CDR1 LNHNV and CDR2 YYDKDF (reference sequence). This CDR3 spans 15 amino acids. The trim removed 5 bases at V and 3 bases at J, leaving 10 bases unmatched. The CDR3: CATSPWGGEHYEQYV. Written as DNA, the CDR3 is TGTGCCACCAGCCCCTGGGGAGGGGAGCACTACGAGCAGTACGTC.

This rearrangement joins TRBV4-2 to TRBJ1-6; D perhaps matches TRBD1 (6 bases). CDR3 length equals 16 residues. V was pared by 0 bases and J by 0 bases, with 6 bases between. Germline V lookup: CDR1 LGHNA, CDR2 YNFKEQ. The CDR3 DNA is TGTGCCAGCAGCCAAGAACAGGGCTCCTATAATTCACCCCTCCACTTT. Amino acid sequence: CASSQEQGSYNSPLHF.

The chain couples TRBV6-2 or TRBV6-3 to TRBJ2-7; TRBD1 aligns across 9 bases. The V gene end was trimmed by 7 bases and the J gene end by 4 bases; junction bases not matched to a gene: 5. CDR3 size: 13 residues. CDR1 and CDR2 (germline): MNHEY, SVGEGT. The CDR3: CASNLDRGYEQYV. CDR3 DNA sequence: TGTGCCAGCAACCTGGACAGGGGTTACGAGCAGTACGTC.

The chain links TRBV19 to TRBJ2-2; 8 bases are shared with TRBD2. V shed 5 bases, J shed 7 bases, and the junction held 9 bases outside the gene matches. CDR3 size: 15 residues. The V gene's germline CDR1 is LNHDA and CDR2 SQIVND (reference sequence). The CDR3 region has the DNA TGTGCCAGTAGTCCGCGCCCGGGAGGGATCGGGGAGCTGTTTTTT. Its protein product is CASSPRPGGIGELFF.